This TCR beta chain was captured in a study of identical twins. Germline CDR1 and CDR2: SGHVS and FNYEAQ. This CDR3 has 15 residues. With 2 bases removed from V and 6 bases from J, the gap between germline ends came to 13 bases. TCRdb recomputed calls from the 5' RACE reads with MiXCR, one row per CDR3 protein. Altogether 700,000 or so distinct CDR3 sequences are present, 8.6% being singletons, with the ten largest covering 0.75% to 1%. These data were also reused for a study on yellow fever vaccine responses in identical twins.

The chain is built from TRBV7-6 and TRBJ2-2; D is perhaps TRBD1 (5 bases). The TCR was taken from a woman aged 18-29 years in good health. Specimen: PBMCs. DNA for the CDR3: TGTGCCAGCAGCTTATTGACAGCCGGTCCCGGGGAGCTGTTTTTT. It encodes CASSLLTAGPGELFF.